These T cell receptor beta chains were read from a single sample in a study of T cells in localized non-small cell lung cancer. The method was immunoSEQ multiplex PCR; TCRdb's version includes in-frame clones alone and lacks a portion of them. Of 25,000 or so clones in the sample, 70% to 90% were seen once. The material was PBMCs, obtained before any cancer treatment. Receptors originate from a man between 40 and 70 years old with stage II lung adenocarcinoma. Each CDR3 is given with its conserved first and last residue. A D gene is named only where the DNA matches it firmly. For some rows the clone size is stated as once, few or many, or as a class when expanded; others skip it.

d_call,j_call,v_call,clone_size,cdr3_nt,cdr3_aa
.,TRBJ2-7,TRBV4-1,.,TGCGCCAGCAGCCTAGTCCCTTCCGGCGAGCAGTACTTC,CASSLVPSGEQYF
.,TRBJ2-2,TRBV10-3,.,TGTGCCGTCACTAAGGCGTATGGGACGGGGAAATCTATCACCGGGGAGCTGTTTTTT,CAVTKAYGTGKSITGELFF
.,TRBJ1-2,TRBV9,.,TGTGCCAGCAGCCCCGGAGGCGATGGCTACACCTTC,CASSPGGDGYTF
TRBD1,TRBJ2-2,TRBV19,.,TGTGCCAGTAGTAAGGGGGCCTTGGGGGCATCGAACACCGGGGAGCTGTTTTTT,CASSKGALGASNTGELFF
.,TRBJ2-7,TRBV5-6,.,TGTGCCAGTGAGCGGAAACCTTACGAGCAGTACTTC,CASERKPYEQYF
.,TRBJ2-7,TRBV6-5,.,TGTGCCAGCAGTTACTCGAGAGGGAACCACGAGCAGTACTTC,CASSYSRGNHEQYF
.,TRBJ2-7,TRBV28,.,TGTGCCAGCACCAAACGGGATAGTTTGCCCTACGAGCAGTACTTC,CASTKRDSLPYEQYF
.,TRBJ2-3,TRBV4-2,.,TGTGCCAGCAGCCAGGCTCAAAGCACAGATACGCAGTATTTT,CASSQAQSTDTQYF
.,TRBJ2-3,TRBV7-6,.,TGTGCCAGCAGCTTATCTGGACTCAGGGATACGCAGTATTTT,CASSLSGLRDTQYF
.,TRBJ2-7,TRBV6-5,.,TGTGCCAGCAGCTTCGGTTCCTCCGGCGAGCAGTACTTC,CASSFGSSGEQYF
.,TRBJ2-7,TRBV27,.,TGTGCCAGCAGTTTATGGGCACATTCCTACGAGCAGTACTTC,CASSLWAHSYEQYF
TRBD1,TRBJ1-2,TRBV6-4,.,TGTGCCAGCAGTTCCGGGACAGGGGGTTCAAGCTCGGATGGCTACACCTTC,CASSSGTGGSSSDGYTF
TRBD2,TRBJ2-7,TRBV19,.,TGTGCCAGTAGTTTAATAGCGGGAGAGACTTACGAGCAGTACTTC,CASSLIAGETYEQYF
.,TRBJ1-1,TRBV5-5,.,TGTGCCAGCAGCTCCCGACCCCCGCCGGGCACTGAAGCTTTCTTT,CASSSRPPPGTEAFF
.,TRBJ2-3,TRBV7-2,.,TGTGCCAGCAGCTCCGCGCCGCTGACAGATACGCAGTATTTT,CASSSAPLTDTQYF
.,TRBJ2-7,TRBV4-2,.,TGTGCCAGCAGCCAAGAGTACGCTAGCCAAACCTACGAGCAGTACTTC,CASSQEYASQTYEQYF
TRBD2,TRBJ2-5,TRBV19,once,TGTGCCAGTAGTCAAAATAGCGGGAGTGAGACCCAGTACTTC,CASSQNSGSETQYF
.,TRBJ2-5,TRBV5-4,.,TGTGCCAGCAGCTTGGGGACATCCTACCAAGAGACCCAGTACTTC,CASSLGTSYQETQYF
.,TRBJ1-2,TRBV6-1,.,TGTGCCAGCATAAGAGGGGCTAACTATGGCTACACCTTC,CASIRGANYGYTF
.,TRBJ1-3,TRBV5-1,.,TGCGCCAGCAGCTGGGGGCAGGGTGATACCTCTGGAAACACCATATATTTT,CASSWGQGDTSGNTIYF
TRBD2,TRBJ2-7,TRBV7-2,few,TGTGCCAGCAGCTTTAGCGGGACATACGAGCAGTACTTC,CASSFSGTYEQYF
.,TRBJ2-3,TRBV5-1,.,TGCGCCAGCAGCACCGGGGACTCAACAGGTCGACATACGCAGTATTTT,CASSTGDSTGRHTQYF
.,TRBJ1-5,TRBV7-4,few,TGTGCCAGCAGCTTAGTGGAATGCAATCAGCCCCAGCATTTT,CASSLVECNQPQHF
.,TRBJ2-6,TRBV2,once,TGTGCCAGCACAGGGGTCGCCTCTGGGGCCAACGTCCTGACTTTC,CASTGVASGANVLTF
.,TRBJ2-5,TRBV6-5,.,TGTGCCAGCAGTCAAGCGGGCCTGGGGACCCAGTACTTC,CASSQAGLGTQYF
.,TRBJ1-5,TRBV7-8,.,TGTGCCAGCAGCCAGGGCCGGGACAGCAATCAGCCCCAGCATTTT,CASSQGRDSNQPQHF
.,TRBJ1-1,TRBV11-1,.,TGTGCCAGCAGCTTGGCAGGGATAAACACTGAAGCTTTCTTT,CASSLAGINTEAFF
.,TRBJ1-1,TRBV29-1,.,TGCAGCGTGATGGGGGGCAGGGCCACTGAAGCTTTCTTT,CSVMGGRATEAFF
.,TRBJ2-7,TRBV30,.,TGTGCCTTTGACCCCCCTGGCAACACCTACGAGCAGTACTTC,CAFDPPGNTYEQYF
.,TRBJ2-7,TRBV7-6,.,TGTGCCAGCAGCTTAGCGCAGGGGGGGTATGGATCCTACGAGCAGTACTTC,CASSLAQGGYGSYEQYF
.,TRBJ1-1,TRBV6-6,few,TGTGCCAGCAGTTACAACCCGTCGACTGAAGCTTTCTTT,CASSYNPSTEAFF
.,TRBJ2-2,TRBV27,.,TGTGCCAGCAGTTCAAGGCTCACTGGGGAGCTGTTTTTT,CASSSRLTGELFF
.,TRBJ1-4,TRBV19,.,TGTGCCAGTAGTATAGGACGGACTAATGAAAAACTGTTTTTT,CASSIGRTNEKLFF
.,TRBJ1-2,TRBV7-9,.,TGTGCCAGCACCTTACCATCCCTCCAGGGCAAGTATGGCTACACCTTC,CASTLPSLQGKYGYTF
.,TRBJ2-5,TRBV11-3,.,TGTGCCAGCAGCTTAACTGGGATTACCCAAGAGACCCAGTACTTC,CASSLTGITQETQYF
.,TRBJ1-1,TRBV4-2,.,TGTGCCAGCAGCGAATACCGCGGATGGGCTTTCTTT,CASSEYRGWAFF
.,TRBJ1-1,TRBV19,once,TGTGCCAGTAGTATGAGGGGGGTGGGATCAAACACTGAAGCTTTCTTT,CASSMRGVGSNTEAFF
TRBD2,TRBJ2-1,TRBV6-6,.,TGTGCCAGCAGTTCCCTAGCGGGGGGGAGGGAGCAGTTCTTC,CASSSLAGGREQFF
.,TRBJ1-1,TRBV19,.,TGTGCCAGTAGTATAGGACAGGAGGGGACTGAAGCTTTCTTT,CASSIGQEGTEAFF
TRBD1,TRBJ1-5,TRBV28,.,TGTGCCAGCAGTTTAAGGGACAGCTTAAATCAGCCCCAGCATTTT,CASSLRDSLNQPQHF
.,TRBJ1-4,TRBV14,.,TGTGCCAGCAGCCCGACAGGTGCAACTAATGAAAAACTGTTTTTT,CASSPTGATNEKLFF
.,TRBJ1-2,TRBV9,.,TGTGCCAGCAGCGTAGGGGGGACAACCTATGGCTACACCTTC,CASSVGGTTYGYTF
.,TRBJ1-1,TRBV5-1,.,TGCGCCAGCAGCGTGGACAGCTTGAACACTGAAGCTTTCTTT,CASSVDSLNTEAFF
.,TRBJ2-2,TRBV7-2,.,TGTGCCAGCAGCTTAGTTAGAGGGGAGCTGTTTTTT,CASSLVRGELFF
.,TRBJ1-1,TRBV6-5,.,TGTGCCAGCAGTCTTGGGAGGGGGGCAGCTTTCTTT,CASSLGRGAAFF
TRBD2,TRBJ2-5,TRBV5-4,.,TGTGCCAGCAGCGGACTAGCGGGGGGGTCCCAAGAGACCCAGTACTTC,CASSGLAGGSQETQYF
.,TRBJ2-7,TRBV5-3,.,TGTGCCAGAAGCCTGAATTCCCCCTACGAGCAGTACTTC,CARSLNSPYEQYF
.,TRBJ2-1,TRBV7-3,.,TGTGCCAGCAGCTTAGATGGCGTTGTAGGTGGCGATGAGCAGTTCTTC,CASSLDGVVGGDEQFF
.,TRBJ1-1,TRBV6-1,once,TGTGCCAGCAGTTTCGGGCCGAACACTGAAGCTTTCTTT,CASSFGPNTEAFF
.,TRBJ2-3,TRBV25-1,.,TGTGCCAGCAGGGGGTACACAGATACGCAGTATTTT,CASRGYTDTQYF